What follows are 9 T cell receptor beta chains derived from one specimen sequenced in a study of T cell repertoires in cytomegalovirus infection. These receptors lack a known antigen. TCRdb fed the reads into MiXCR, producing one record per CDR3 protein. Among roughly 730,000 distinct CDR3 sequences listed, around 30% were seen once. The sequences come from cultured PBMCs, collected from culture after CMV antigen stimulation. These receptors all stem from a human donor in good health (CMV status not recorded). Some clones in this sample may be carry-over from other donors' samples.

This chain's CDR3 is CASSDPQGLAETQYF. CDR3 coding DNA: TGTGCCAGCAGCGACCCCCAGGGATTGGCGGAGACCCAGTACTTC. J is TRBJ2-5 and V is TRBV7-9; TRBD1 is a possible D gene (5 bases). Trimming removed 5 bases from V and 5 bases from J, with 18 bases in between. Germline CDR1 reads SEHNR; CDR2 reads FQNEAQ (reference sequence). The CDR3 covers 15 residues.

The chain is built from TRBV18 and TRBJ2-1; D possibly uses TRBD1 or TRBD2 (5 bases each). Trimming took 3 bases from V and 7 from J, leaving 25 bases between them. The CDR3 covers 18 residues. Germline V CDR1 and CDR2: KGHSH, LQKENI. CDR3 in amino acids: CASSPPSGSGPMGNEQFF. The CDR3, as DNA: TGTGCCAGCTCACCCCCCTCAGGTTCGGGACCCATGGGGAATGAGCAGTTCTTC.

V usage is TRBV27 and J usage is TRBJ2-7, with D tentatively TRBD1 (5 bases). With 3 bases removed from V and 0 bases from J, the gap between germline ends came to 9 bases. Germline assignment: CDR1 MNHEY and CDR2 SMNVEV (reference sequence). CDR3 length equals 14 residues. The CDR3 spells CASSFTGNSYEQYF. The CDR3 DNA is TGTGCCAGCAGTTTTACAGGAAACTCCTACGAGCAGTACTTC.

The rearrangement links TRBV4-3 to TRBJ1-6; 8 positions agree with TRBD1. Germline V gene lookup returns CDR1 LGHNA and CDR2 YSLEER. The CDR3 has 15 residues. With 4 bases clipped from V and 7 bases from J, the junction kept 6 bases outside the gene matches. This CDR3 is CASSLEDRENSPLHF. Written as DNA, the CDR3 is TGCGCCAGCAGCCTCGAGGACAGGGAGAATTCACCCCTCCACTTT.

This clonotype showed up just a few times. The chain carries TRBV19 and TRBJ2-1, with 7 bases aligning to TRBD2. The CDR3 runs 14 residues. V gave up 7 bases and J gave up 9 bases; unmatched junction bases: 12. The germline V gene encodes CDR1 LNHDA and CDR2 SQIVND (reference sequence). The CDR3 nucleotides read TGTGCCAGTACCCCATGGGGGGGAACTACTGAGCAGTTCTTC. It codes for CASTPWGGTTEQFF.

This clonotype was observed a few times. The V and J genes are TRBV6-5 and TRBJ1-1; D uncertain. V was pared by 4 bases and J by 1 base, with 10 bases between. The CDR3 is 14 amino acids. Germline V CDR1 and CDR2: MNHEY, SVGAGI. DNA for the CDR3: TGTGCCAGCAGTTCGGTCATAGGGAACACTGAAGCTTTCTTT. Translating it yields CASSSVIGNTEAFF.

This clonotype was counted ten times or more. The rearrangement joins TRBV7-2 to TRBJ1-6; D not resolved. Trimming left V 0 bases short and J 9 bases short, with 9 bases between. Germline V gives CDR1 SGHTA, CDR2 FQGNSA. The CDR3 runs 14 residues. The CDR3: CASSLAQRGSPLHF. Written as DNA, the CDR3 is TGTGCCAGCAGCTTAGCACAGCGAGGTTCACCCCTCCACTTT.

This clonotype was found a few times. The genes are TRBV12-3 or TRBV12-4 and TRBJ2-7, with a tentative D call TRBD2 (5 bases). This CDR3 comprises 16 residues. Trimming removed 2 bases at V and 0 bases at J, with 14 bases between. The CDR3 coding sequence is TGTGCCAGCAGTTTATGGTCGGGGAAAAGCTCCTACGAGCAGTACTTC. It encodes CASSLWSGKSSYEQYF.

This rearrangement joins TRBV6-1 to TRBJ2-7; a weak D match, TRBD1 (6 bases). The CDR3 is made up of 14 amino acids. The germline V gene has CDR1 MNHNS and CDR2 SASEGT. V was shortened by 5 bases and J by 7 bases, with 18 bases between the two germline ends. As DNA, the CDR3 is TGTGCCAGCAGTCCATCGAGGGGGACGGGAGAGCAGTACTTC. Translation: CASSPSRGTGEQYF.